The 21 T cell receptor beta chains presented below share a single source sample, sequenced in a study of blood T cell repertoires in COVID-19 (dated by TCRdb to about 2020). The library was made by the immunoSEQ multiplex PCR assay. Drawn from immuneACCESS, this table holds only the in-frame rearrangements with V and J called that TCRdb kept. Clones are partly lost; checked studies trace under half to an unresolved V gene and leave the rest unexplained. In all, the sample holds fewer than 350,000 clones, and roughly 85% of those were seen once. Around 7.8% of the sample is held by the ten biggest clonotypes. Sample: peripheral blood. The receptors here all came from a human donor in a cohort sampled during active COVID-19.

V and J are TRBV6-5 and TRBJ2-1; 10 nucleotides line up with TRBD2. The germline V gene encodes CDR1 MNHEY and CDR2 SVGAGI. This CDR3 comprises 14 residues. V was pared by 4 bases and J by 8 bases, with 5 bases of the junction left unmatched. CDR3 sequence (DNA): TGTGCCAGCAGTTCCGGGACTAGCGCGGATGAGCAGTTCTTC. Translating gives CASSSGTSADEQFF.

The chain is built from TRBV12-3 or TRBV12-4 and TRBJ2-5; no clear D gene. V lost 6 bases, J lost 5 bases, and 13 bases lay in between. The CDR3 is 13 residues long. CDR3 bases: TGTGCCAGCAGCCCGTCCCGGCGGGAGACCCAGTACTTC. Translating it yields CASSPSRRETQYF.

The rearrangement links TRBV9 to TRBJ1-1; 8 nucleotides agree with TRBD1. Unmatched junction bases numbered 3, after V lost 8 bases and J lost 3 bases. Germline CDR1 SGDLS, CDR2 YYNGEE. This CDR3 contains 12 residues. The CDR3 loop reads CARATGDTEAFF. CDR3 nucleotides: TGTGCCAGAGCGACAGGGGACACTGAAGCTTTCTTT.

This chain connects TRBV29-1 to TRBJ2-1; 11 bases match TRBD1. J lost 10 bases, V lost 6 bases, and 8 bases had no gene match. This CDR3 region has 13 residues. CDR1 SQVTM and CDR2 ANQGSEA come from the germline V gene. The CDR3 loop is CSVLIGTGGEQFF. CDR3 sequence (DNA): TGCAGCGTCCTTATCGGGACAGGGGGAGAGCAGTTCTTC.

This clone was picked up one time. The rearrangement uses TRBV5-1 and TRBJ1-6; D gene unclear. V shed 0 bases and J shed 0 bases, with 10 bases lying between them. The CDR3 sequence is 17 residues long. Germline CDR1 is SGHRS and CDR2 is YFSETQ. CDR3 in DNA: TGCGCCAGCAGCTTGGGACTCACGAGCTCCTATAATTCACCCCTCCACTTT. It is translated as CASSLGLTSSYNSPLHF.

This rearrangement joins TRBV9 to TRBJ2-7; TRBD2 might be the D (6 bases). The CDR3 runs 13 residues. Deletions cut 7 bases from V and 0 bases from J, with 11 bases between. Per germline, CDR1 SGDLS and CDR2 YYNGEE. The CDR3 region is CASSDGSSYEQYF. The CDR3, as DNA: TGTGCCAGCTCAGACGGGAGCTCCTACGAGCAGTACTTC.

The chain couples TRBV10-3 to TRBJ1-1; D might be TRBD1 (6 bases). V lost 7 bases to trimming and J lost 6 bases, with 21 bases between them. The CDR3 has 15 residues. Germline V gene data show CDR1 as ENHRY and CDR2 as SYGVKD. The CDR3 DNA sequence: TGTGCCATCACTTCACAGGGAGGGGTCACCGCTGAAGCTTTCTTT. Translated, it gives CAITSQGGVTAEAFF.

This rearrangement joins TRBV5-1 to TRBJ1-4; TRBD1 matches 12 bases. CDR3 length: 16 amino acids. The germline gives CDR1 SGHRS, CDR2 YFSETQ. The V segment lost 2 bases and the J segment 2 bases; nucleotides outside the gene matches: 1. The CDR3 DNA sequence: TGCGCCAGCAGCTTAGGGACAGGGGGCACTAATGAAAAACTGTTTTTT. Its protein is CASSLGTGGTNEKLFF.

CDR3 sequence: CASSSGGWTEAFF. As DNA, the CDR3 is TGTGCCAGCAGTTCAGGGGGCTGGACTGAAGCTTTCTTT. The chain links TRBV6-5 to TRBJ1-1, with TRBD1 matching 8 bases. There are 13 residues in the CDR3. Germline values: CDR1 MNHEY, CDR2 SVGAGI. After removal of 4 bases from V and 5 bases from J, the junction contained 3 bases not matched to a gene.

Concerning this clone itself: Other DNA sequences within the sample encode an identical CDR3. V gene TRBV5-1 combines with J gene TRBJ1-1; D gene unclear. Per the germline V gene, CDR1 is SGHRS and CDR2 is YFSETQ. The CDR3 runs 13 residues. V gave up 1 base and J gave up 1 base, with 5 bases separating them. This CDR3 is CASSLTGNTEAFF. DNA for the CDR3: TGCGCCAGCAGCTTGACGGGGAACACTGAAGCTTTCTTT.

The table lists this clone with a count of one. The chain uses TRBV6-5 and TRBJ1-2, with a possible D match to TRBD1 (5 bases). This CDR3 spans 12 amino acids. V lost 5 bases and J lost 4, with 8 bases in between. The germline V gene encodes CDR1 MNHEY and CDR2 SVGAGI. The CDR3 coding sequence is TGTGCCAGCAGTCATGACAGCTATGGCTACACCTTC. Translation: CASSHDSYGYTF.

This clone was counted once. The gene calls are TRBV4-2 and TRBJ2-6; unclear D gene. V gave up 1 base and J gave up 0 bases, with 7 bases separating them. CDR3 size: 16 residues. Germline V gene lookup returns CDR1 LGHNA and CDR2 YNFKEQ. The CDR3 here is CASSQAEVSGANVLTF. The CDR3 nucleotides read TGTGCCAGCAGCCAAGCAGAGGTCTCTGGGGCCAACGTCCTGACTTTC.

This chain links TRBV19 with TRBJ2-3; D uncertain. Germline V gene lookup returns CDR1 LNHDA and CDR2 SQIVND (reference sequence). CDR3 length: 12 residues. Trimming took 5 bases from V and 5 from J, leaving 8 bases between them. The CDR3 bases are TGTGCCAGTAGTGTTTACAGAGATACGCAGTATTTT. This translates into CASSVYRDTQYF.

V gene TRBV5-1 combines with J gene TRBJ2-1; D ambiguous. With 0 bases removed from V and 9 bases from J, the gap between germline ends came to 13 bases. Germline CDR1 SGHRS, CDR2 YFSETQ. This CDR3 has 14 residues. DNA for the CDR3: TGCGCCAGCAGCTTGGGCCAGGTGCGCAGTGAGCAGTTCTTC. Protein product: CASSLGQVRSEQFF.

The chain recombines TRBV2 with TRBJ1-5; TRBD1 is a possible D gene (6 bases). Trimming took off 5 bases at V and 12 bases at J, with 17 bases between the two ends. The CDR3 contains 13 residues. CDR1 and CDR2 from the germline V gene are SNHLY and FYNNEI. In nucleotides, the CDR3 is TGTGCCAGCAGTCCCCTAGGGGGGGAGGTCCAGCATTTT. It translates to CASSPLGGEVQHF.

This chain connects TRBV19 to TRBJ2-5; 7 bases line up with TRBD1. With V trimmed by 6 bases and J by 0 bases, 10 bases remained unmatched. The CDR3 consists of 16 residues. Per germline, CDR1 LNHDA and CDR2 SQIVND (reference sequence). CDR3 amino acids: CASSRTGDPYQETQYF. CDR3 DNA: TGTGCCAGTAGCCGTACAGGGGACCCGTACCAAGAGACCCAGTACTTC.

The V call is TRBV6-5, the J call TRBJ1-1; possibly TRBD1 for D (5 bases). The length of the CDR3 is 14 residues. CDR1 and CDR2 from the germline V gene are MNHEY and SVGAGI. Trimming pared 6 bases from V and 2 bases from J, leaving 13 bases between. CDR3 coding DNA: TGTGCCAGCAGACCCCACGGGGGAAACACTGAAGCTTTCTTT. Translation gives CASRPHGGNTEAFF.

J is TRBJ1-3 and V is TRBV19; 7 bases fit TRBD1. The V and J ends lost 5 bases and 0 bases, in that order; junction bases with no gene match: 7. The CDR3 length is 16 residues. Germline V gene lookup returns CDR1 LNHDA and CDR2 SQIVND (reference sequence). The CDR3 DNA follows: TGTGCCAGTAGTTCAACGACAGGGAGCTCTGGAAACACCATATATTTT. Protein sequence: CASSSTTGSSGNTIYF.

The sample holds one count of this clone. For the CDR3, the DNA is TGTGCCAGCTCACCGGGACAGAGCAATCAGCCCCAGCATTTT. Translation: CASSPGQSNQPQHF. The chain recombines TRBV18 with TRBJ1-5; 7 bases are shared with TRBD1. This CDR3 has 14 residues. Germline trimming cut 3 bases from V and 1 base from J; bases unmatched to any gene: 0. Germline CDR1 and CDR2: KGHSH and LQKENI.

This sequence joins TRBV15 and TRBJ2-1; 12 bases match TRBD2. Germline loops: CDR1 LNHNV, CDR2 YYDKDF (reference sequence). Unmatched junction bases numbered 9, after V lost 5 bases and J lost 4 bases. The CDR3 contains 17 residues. CDR3 nucleotide sequence: TGTGCCACCAGCCGGGACAAGACTAGCGGGGGATACAATGAGCAGTTCTTC. This codes for CATSRDKTSGGYNEQFF.

The chain carries TRBV14 and TRBJ2-7; maybe TRBD1 (6 bases). Trimming removed 4 bases at V and 2 bases at J, with 15 bases between. Germline lookup yields CDR1 SGHDN and CDR2 FVKESK. The CDR3 is 15 amino acids. CDR3 in amino acids: CASSLQTGFTYEQYF. In DNA, the CDR3 is TGTGCCAGCAGCCTCCAGACAGGTTTTACCTACGAGCAGTACTTC.